Described below is a single T cell receptor beta chain sequence and its context. CDR1 and CDR2 (germline): MNHNS, SASEGT. This CDR3 spans 15 amino acids. The V and J ends lost 3 bases and 0 bases respectively, with 9 bases between them. The sample's treatment: roughly 18 received Ad26.COV2.S at low or high dose, single or two shots; about 5 received placebo; per-sample allocation not given. All samples were drawn on day 63, counting from the first vaccine or placebo injection. This sample stems from a study of Ad26.COV2.S vaccination and SARS-CoV-2 variants. Repertoires were generated with immunoSEQ multiplex PCR, while TCRdb's copy carries only in-frame clones and drops some. The sample includes roughly 300,000 clones, around 89% of them seen just once.

The gene calls are TRBV6-1 and TRBJ2-1; tentatively, D is TRBD1 (5 bases). Source: peripheral blood, taken in a trial of Ad26.COV2.S vaccine versus placebo. The source is a person between 18 and 65 years old who received the Ad26.COV2.S COVID-19 vaccine or a placebo. CDR3 protein: CASSEGRSSYNEQFF. The CDR3, as DNA: TGTGCCAGCAGTGAGGGGCGGTCCTCCTACAATGAGCAGTTCTTC.